This T cell receptor (beta chain) was captured in a study of T-cell reconstitution after alpha-beta-depleted transplantation in children. General study findings and limits: By about two months after transplant, alpha-beta T cells reportedly arose from several hundred graft clones that had expanded.

This clonotype occurred a few times. Its specificity is not known. CDR1 is KGHDR and CDR2 is SFDVKD in the germline V gene. Trimming stripped 0 bases from V and 3 bases from J, with 7 bases between. This CDR3 is 14 amino acids long. Unique molecular identifiers were built into the TCRbeta library. TCRdb independently ran MiXCR on the PCR reads; one entry per CDR3 protein. This table has about 78,000 distinct CDR3 sequences, about 14% appearing once. Sequencing used PBMCs, mostly from graft donor cells, obtained 180 days after TCRalphabeta/CD19-depleted stem cell transplant. The chain couples TRBV24-1 to TRBJ2-5, with D possibly being TRBD2 (5 bases). The TCR originated in a male patient under 10 years old who had a stem cell transplant for acute lymphoblastic leukemia, so the T cells may come from the graft donor. The CDR3 DNA sequence: TGTGCCACCAGTGATTTGTCCGGGGAAGAGACCCAGTACTTC. It specifies CATSDLSGEETQYF.